This TCR beta chain was identified during a study of blood T cells in healthy people across ages. Through a sample-barcoded 5' primer and a J-beta primer mix, a second PCR was run for about 7 to 12 cycles. MiXCR was run by TCRdb on the 5' RACE reads, yielding one entry per CDR3 protein. The data contain 750,000 to 950,000 distinct CDR3 sequences, roughly 28% of them seen just once; the ten biggest clones take up roughly 10%. V shed 6 bases and J 2 bases; nucleotides not matched to a gene: 19. The CDR3 has 20 residues. These data also formed part of another study, on T cells of mothers and their children. From that second work: Samples were provided by three healthy Caucasian mothers and their six children.

Sequencing was carried out using blood. The rearrangement joins TRBV12-3 or TRBV12-4 to TRBJ2-1, with TRBD2 matching 10 bases. This clonotype was obtained from a woman aged 40 to 55 in good health. The CDR3 is CASSLLKRGGLLFAYNEQFF. The CDR3 DNA sequence: TGTGCCAGCAGCCTACTAAAGCGGGGGGGCCTGTTATTCGCCTACAATGAGCAGTTCTTC.